Listed below are T cell receptor beta chains from one sample, sequenced in a study of shared clonotypes between healthy human individuals. Clones were read by immunoSEQ multiplex PCR, and TCRdb kept only the in-frame ones, dropping some. The repertoire includes under 850,000 clones, 55% to 80% of them detected once, and more than 1.5% sits in the top ten. The sequencing input was memory CD4+ T cells sorted from blood. Receptor source: a young woman in good health. Both conserved end residues are part of each CDR3. A D gene is named only where the DNA matches it firmly. Rows give clone size only sometimes, using once, few, many, or a class for an expanded clone.

length	D	V	size	J	DNA	CDR3
14	.	TRBV5-1	.	TRBJ2-3	TGCGCCAGCAGCTTGGCCGACAGGTCAGATACGCAGTATTTT	CASSLADRSDTQYF
15	.	TRBV27	.	TRBJ2-1	TGTGCCAGCAGTTCAGCCCTATCTTCCTACAATGAGCAGTTCTTC	CASSSALSSYNEQFF
14	.	TRBV19	once	TRBJ2-2	TGTGCCAGTAGTCCTACAGCGAACACCGGGGAGCTGTTTTTT	CASSPTANTGELFF
16	TRBD1	TRBV11-2	.	TRBJ1-3	TGTGCCAGCAGCTTGGGACAGGGAGGCTCTGGAAACACCATATATTTT	CASSLGQGGSGNTIYF
14	.	TRBV28	once	TRBJ1-2	TGTGCCAGCAGTTTGCGCGTAGCTAACTATGGCTACACCTTC	CASSLRVANYGYTF
14	.	TRBV7-9	.	TRBJ2-2	TGTGCCAGCAGCTTAACAGGGAATACCGGGGAGCTGTTTTTT	CASSLTGNTGELFF
15	.	TRBV4-1	.	TRBJ2-3	TGCGCCAGCAGCCAAGATTTTGGAGGCACAGATACGCAGTATTTT	CASSQDFGGTDTQYF
14	TRBD1	TRBV5-1	.	TRBJ2-7	TGCGCCAGCAGGGCGGGACAGGGACCCTACGAGCAGTACTTC	CASRAGQGPYEQYF
17	TRBD1	TRBV7-7	.	TRBJ2-5	TGTGCCAGCAGCCCAACTACCGGGACAGGGGGTCAAGAGACCCAGTACTTC	CASSPTTGTGGQETQYF
13	TRBD2	TRBV2	few	TRBJ2-7	TGTGCCAGCAAAGAGCGGGAGGAGACCGAGCAGTACTTC	CASKEREETEQYF
13	.	TRBV29-1	.	TRBJ1-1	TGCAGCGTTGGAACCGGGCAGGGCACTGAAGCTTTCTTT	CSVGTGQGTEAFF
15	TRBD1	TRBV14	.	TRBJ1-1	TGTGCCAGCAGCCGCCTGACAGGGGTTAACACTGAAGCTTTCTTT	CASSRLTGVNTEAFF
14	TRBD1	TRBV18	few	TRBJ1-4	TGTGCCAGCTCGCCGGGACAGGGGAGTGAAAAACTGTTTTTT	CASSPGQGSEKLFF
15	TRBD1	TRBV27	.	TRBJ2-7	TGTGCCAGCAGTTCCCAAGGGGGCAGTTGGTACGAGCAGTACTTC	CASSSQGGSWYEQYF
8	.	TRBV4-1	.	TRBJ1-2	TGCGCCAGAGGGGGCTACACCTTC	CARGGYTF
18	TRBD1	TRBV27	.	TRBJ2-2	TGTGCCAGCAGATTTAAAAACGAACAGGGGGCGAACACCGGGGAGCTGTTTTTT	CASRFKNEQGANTGELFF
15	.	TRBV2	.	TRBJ2-1	TGTGCCAGCAGGCGATGGGGGAGCTCCTACAATGAGCAGTTCTTC	CASRRWGSSYNEQFF
16	.	TRBV18	.	TRBJ2-7	TGTGCCAGCTCACCACGCATGGGGGACTCTCCCGGCTTGCAGTACTTC	CASSPRMGDSPGLQYF
14	.	TRBV9	once	TRBJ2-3	TGTGCCAGCAGCGGCCCTCTGGGCACAGATACGCAGTATTTT	CASSGPLGTDTQYF
15	TRBD2	TRBV5-8	.	TRBJ2-7	TGTGCCAGCATTTTTTCGACTAGCGGGATCTACGAGCAGTACTTC	CASIFSTSGIYEQYF
13	.	TRBV28	.	TRBJ2-5	TGTGCCAGCAGTTTTCAGGGGTTAGAGACCCAGTACTTC	CASSFQGLETQYF
14	TRBD1	TRBV6-5	.	TRBJ2-2	TGTGCCAGCAGCGGGACAGGGGGGACCGGGGAGCTGTTTTTT	CASSGTGGTGELFF
15	TRBD2	TRBV5-8	.	TRBJ2-3	TGTGCCAGCAGCCCCGGACTAGGTAGCACAGATACGCAGTATTTT	CASSPGLGSTDTQYF
15	.	TRBV5-1	.	TRBJ2-7	TGCGCCAGCAGCTTGCGTGGGACTCCCTCCTACGAGCAGTACTTC	CASSLRGTPSYEQYF
12	.	TRBV5-6	.	TRBJ1-2	TGTGCCAGCAGCTTGCAGCGGGGTGGCTACACCTTC	CASSLQRGGYTF
16	.	TRBV18	many	TRBJ1-1	TGTGCCAGCTCACCACCTGGGAGCCTCAAGCGGACTGAAGCTTTCTTT	CASSPPGSLKRTEAFF
15	TRBD2	TRBV6-4	.	TRBJ2-7	TGTGCCAGCAGTACATTGGGACTAGCGGGGGGGAGTCCGTACTTC	CASSTLGLAGGSPYF
15	.	TRBV15	many	TRBJ1-5	TGTGCCACCAGCAGAGACATCATTGGCCATCAGCCCCAGCATTTT	CATSRDIIGHQPQHF
13	.	TRBV7-8	.	TRBJ2-7	TGTGCCAGCAGCTTATCCCCTTCGGCAGCTCAGTACTTC	CASSLSPSAAQYF
15	TRBD2	TRBV9	.	TRBJ2-2	TGTGCCAGCAGCGTAGTGGCGGGAGGAGCCGGGGAGCTGTTTTTT	CASSVVAGGAGELFF
15	TRBD1	TRBV18	.	TRBJ1-1	TGTGCCAGCTCACCTACAGGGGGTAAGGACACTGAAGCTTTCTTT	CASSPTGGKDTEAFF
14	TRBD2	TRBV2	.	TRBJ2-3	TGTGCCAGCAGACTAGCGGGCAAGGGGGATACGCAGTATTTT	CASRLAGKGDTQYF
14	.	TRBV28	.	TRBJ2-1	TGTGCCAGCAGTTTCCAGGGCATGACGGAAACGCAGTTCTTC	CASSFQGMTETQFF
18	.	TRBV19	many	TRBJ2-6	TGTGCCAGTAGTACCGCCCAGAGACAAGTCTCTGGGGCCAACGTCCTGACTTTC	CASSTAQRQVSGANVLTF
14	.	TRBV7-8	.	TRBJ2-1	TGTGCCAGCAACCCCGGGGCAGGGCCCTATGAGCAGTTCTTC	CASNPGAGPYEQFF
14	TRBD1	TRBV18	.	TRBJ2-5	TGTGCCAGCTCACCCGGGACAGGGCAAGAGACCCAGTACTTC	CASSPGTGQETQYF
14	.	TRBV7-5	.	TRBJ2-3	TGTGTCAGAAGCTCCTGTGGGGAGTTAGGTACGCAGTATTTT	CVRSSCGELGTQYF
15	.	TRBV18	.	TRBJ2-1	TGTGCCAGCTCACCTTTCGGTCAGAGGCAGGATGAGCAGTTCTTC	CASSPFGQRQDEQFF
13	.	TRBV4-1	.	TRBJ1-2	TGCGCCAGCAGCCAAGATTTAACAACTGGCTACACCTTC	CASSQDLTTGYTF
13	.	TRBV7-9	few	TRBJ1-5	TGTGCCAGCAACCAACGGGAGGGGCAGCCCCAGCATTTT	CASNQREGQPQHF
17	.	TRBV2	.	TRBJ1-5	TGTGCCAGCAGTGAAGCTTTGTTACGGGGGAGCAATCAGCCCCAGCATTTT	CASSEALLRGSNQPQHF
12	.	TRBV7-2	.	TRBJ1-3	TGTGCCAGCAGCTGGGAAGGAAACACCATATATTTT	CASSWEGNTIYF
14	TRBD2	TRBV11-1	once	TRBJ2-3	TGTGCCAGCAGTCACCCGTCTAGCGGAGATACGCAGTATTTT	CASSHPSSGDTQYF